Below, one T cell receptor (beta chain) is given with its context. What it recognizes is unknown. The data originate from a study of post-analysis software for immune sequencing data. For the study at large: Clinical courses comprised relapsing-remitting, secondary progressive and progressive-relapsing multiple sclerosis. General study results and limits: Relative to controls, patients had a few TRBV segments at higher frequency, with TRBV5-6, TRBV5-1 and TRBV20-1 among these.

Prepared libraries of TCR beta cDNA carried unique molecular identifiers. MiXCR, applied by TCRdb to the PCR reads, yields one record per CDR3 protein. The repertoire holds roughly 600,000 distinct CDR3 sequences, with around 47% as singletons. The CDR3 has 17 amino acids. Trimming removed 2 bases at V and 8 bases at J, with 21 bases between. Sequencing was carried out using blood. V and J are TRBV12-3 or TRBV12-4 and TRBJ1-4, with D possibly TRBD1 on 6 matching bases. The sequence was collected from a girl under 18 with multiple sclerosis. CDR3 residues: CASSLRTLGGGKEKLFF. The CDR3 nucleotides read TGTGCCAGCAGTTTACGGACCCTTGGAGGGGGAAAGGAAAAACTGTTTTTT.